Only one count was recorded for the clone carrying this T cell receptor (beta chain). Its cognate antigen is unknown. TCRdb fed the RT-PCR reads into MiXCR, producing one record per CDR3 protein. Counted here are about half a million distinct CDR3 sequences, over 25% occurring once; the ten biggest clones make up around 2%. The data belong to a study of response to subunit inactivated influenza vaccine. Notes on the study in general: Authors proposed each seasonal influenza vaccination draws in few new T cells.

V was pared by 2 bases and J by 1 base, with 9 bases between. The CDR3 is 15 residues long. The germline V gene encodes CDR1 SGHNT and CDR2 YYREEE (reference sequence). The chain couples TRBV5-4 to TRBJ2-2, with unresolved D. The sequence was obtained from a man in his fifties who received an inactivated influenza vaccine. The input for sequencing was CD4+ T cells sorted from PBMCs, taken 4 to 6 days after vaccination. CDR3 coding DNA: TGTGCCAGCAGCTTTTTTTCGGGGAACACCGGGGAGCTGTTTTTT. Its protein product is CASSFFSGNTGELFF.